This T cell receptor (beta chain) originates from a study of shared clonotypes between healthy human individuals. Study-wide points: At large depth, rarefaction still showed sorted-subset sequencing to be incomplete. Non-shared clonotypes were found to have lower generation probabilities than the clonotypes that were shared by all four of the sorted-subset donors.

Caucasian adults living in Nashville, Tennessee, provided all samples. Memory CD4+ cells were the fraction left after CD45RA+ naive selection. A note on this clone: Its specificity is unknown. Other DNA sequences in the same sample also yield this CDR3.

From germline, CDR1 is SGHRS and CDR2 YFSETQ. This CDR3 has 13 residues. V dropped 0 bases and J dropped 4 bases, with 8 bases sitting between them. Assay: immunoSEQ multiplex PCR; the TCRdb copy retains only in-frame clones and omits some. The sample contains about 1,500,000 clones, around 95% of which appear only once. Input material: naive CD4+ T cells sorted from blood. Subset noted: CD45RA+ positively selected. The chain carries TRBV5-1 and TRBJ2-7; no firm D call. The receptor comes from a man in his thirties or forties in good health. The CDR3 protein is CASSLDSLYEQYF. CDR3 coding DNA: TGCGCCAGCAGCTTGGACAGTTTATACGAGCAGTACTTC.